Below are 19 T cell receptor beta chains sequenced from a single sample in a study of a mutant IDH1 vaccine in newly diagnosed glioma. Sequenced by immunoSEQ multiplex PCR; TCRdb stores in-frame clones only, minus some. In the table there are about 90,000 clones, 89% of which are singletons. The time point was: week 47, end of study. Mutant IDH1 20-mer peptide, at 300 ug, made up each vaccine dose, with topical imiquimod. Their antigens are not known. The sequencing here drew on PBMCs, taken from a glioma patient whose treatment included an IDH1 peptide vaccine. Every receptor here comes from a woman in her 50s with glioma.

The chain recombines TRBV27 with TRBJ2-7, with D perhaps TRBD2 (6 bases). This CDR3 region has 16 residues. V dropped 3 bases and J dropped 2 bases, with 17 bases sitting between them. Looked up from germline, CDR1 is MNHEY and CDR2 is SMNVEV (reference sequence). In DNA form, the CDR3 reads TGTGCCAGCAGTTTCTCCGCCGGGGGTGTAACCTACGAGCAGTACTTC. Translated: CASSFSAGGVTYEQYF.

The V gene is TRBV7-9, the J gene TRBJ1-1, with D possibly TRBD1 on 5 matching bases. V lost 1 base and J 7 bases, leaving 16 bases between the germline ends. The CDR3 totals 15 residues. CDR1 SEHNR and CDR2 FQNEAQ come from the germline V gene (reference sequence). The CDR3 spells CASSLVMRGRGEAFF. DNA of the CDR3: TGTGCCAGCAGCTTAGTTATGAGGGGTAGGGGTGAAGCTTTCTTT.

This chain connects TRBV5-4 to TRBJ1-3; possibly TRBD1 for D (5 bases). Looked up from germline, CDR1 is SGHNT and CDR2 is YYREEE (reference sequence). The CDR3 covers 15 residues. V dropped 5 bases and J dropped 0 bases, with 12 bases sitting between them. CDR3 DNA: TGTGCCAGCAGGCGGACACCTGACTCTGGAAACACCATATATTTT. As protein: CASRRTPDSGNTIYF.

The chain combines TRBV7-6 with TRBJ2-5, with D unclear. The DNA end is more similar to TRBJ2-7, so the J call may be wrong. The CDR3 has 14 residues. Germline loops: CDR1 SGHVS, CDR2 FNYEAQ. This chain's CDR3 is CASSSDTHSYEQYF. The CDR3 DNA is TGTGCCAGCAGCTCCGACACACACTCCTACGAGCAGTACTTC.

The V call is TRBV6-5, the J call TRBJ1-2; D ambiguous. V gave up 0 bases and J gave up 7 bases, with 12 bases separating them. Germline values: CDR1 MNHEY, CDR2 SVGAGI. There are 14 residues in the CDR3. DNA of the CDR3: TGTGCCAGCAGTTACTCAGATGGGGTCGGTGGCTACACCTTC. The encoded protein is CASSYSDGVGGYTF.

The CDR3 DNA sequence: TGTGCCACCAGCTCCTTGGGACAGGGCACAGATACGCAGTATTTT. Its protein product is CATSSLGQGTDTQYF. This chain links TRBV15 with TRBJ2-3, with 8 bases aligning to TRBD1. V gave up 5 bases and J gave up 1 base; unmatched junction bases: 5. Germline V lookup: CDR1 LNHNV, CDR2 YYDKDF (reference sequence). The CDR3 totals 15 residues.

The CDR3 DNA sequence: TGTGCCAGCAGCGTCGGACAGGGGATCTACGAGCAGTACTTC. Amino acids: CASSVGQGIYEQYF. This chain links TRBV9 with TRBJ2-7; 9 nucleotides line up with TRBD1. The length of the CDR3 is 14 residues. Germline CDR1 reads SGDLS; CDR2 reads YYNGEE. V was pared by 2 bases and J by 3 bases, with 3 bases of the junction left unmatched.

The V call is TRBV30, the J call TRBJ1-1; perhaps TRBD1 as D (6 bases). Germline CDR1 and CDR2: GTSNPN and SVGIG (reference sequence). The CDR3 loop spans 13 amino acids. The V end was cut by 6 bases, the J end by 1 base, with 12 bases between. The CDR3 spells CACRGRGNTEAFF. Written as DNA, the CDR3 is TGTGCCTGCAGGGGCCGGGGGAACACTGAAGCTTTCTTT.

The rearrangement joins TRBV6-1 to TRBJ2-7; a weak D match, TRBD2 (6 bases). There are 14 residues in the CDR3. The V end lost 0 bases, the J end lost 2 bases, and 8 bases lay between the germline ends. Germline V gene lookup returns CDR1 MNHNS and CDR2 SASEGT. CDR3 sequence: CASSEARLAYEQYF. The CDR3 nucleotides read TGTGCCAGCAGTGAAGCGCGACTAGCCTACGAGCAGTACTTC.

The rearrangement uses TRBV27 and TRBJ2-7; no clear D gene. The germline V gene has CDR1 MNHEY and CDR2 SMNVEV (reference sequence). Trimming stripped 5 bases from V and 3 bases from J, with 11 bases between. The CDR3 contains 13 residues. The CDR3, as DNA: TGTGCCAGCAGTCCGCTCTCCCACTACGAGCAGTACTTC. Protein: CASSPLSHYEQYF.

The chain links TRBV5-1 to TRBJ2-1, with 10 bases matching TRBD1. CDR3 length equals 17 residues. With 0 bases clipped from V and 4 bases from J, the junction kept 7 bases outside the gene matches. Germline CDR1 and CDR2: SGHRS and YFSETQ. CDR3 sequence reads: CASSLEVRGQGYNEQFF. The CDR3 nucleotides read TGCGCCAGCAGCTTGGAGGTTAGGGGACAGGGGTACAATGAGCAGTTCTTC.

The V and J genes are TRBV30 and TRBJ1-5; unclear D gene. Germline CDR1 GTSNPN, CDR2 SVGIG (reference sequence). The CDR3 runs 16 residues. Trimming took 1 base from V and 3 from J, leaving 16 bases between them. CDR3 bases: TGTGCCTGGAGTGGGGCGTTGGGCAAGCACAATCAGCCCCAGCATTTT. As protein: CAWSGALGKHNQPQHF.

The gene calls are TRBV5-6 and TRBJ2-7; unclear D gene. This CDR3 contains 13 residues. The V end was cut by 5 bases, the J end by 1 base, with 10 bases between. Germline CDR1 and CDR2: SGHDT and YYEEEE. For the CDR3, the DNA is TGTGCCAGCAGACCACAGCCATCCTACGAGCAGTACTTC. Its protein is CASRPQPSYEQYF.

This clone was found a few times. The V and J genes are TRBV10-3 and TRBJ1-2, with no clear D. The V gene's germline CDR1 is ENHRY and CDR2 SYGVKD. The CDR3 extends over 11 amino acids. V lost 4 bases and J 6 bases, leaving 6 bases between the germline ends. CDR3 sequence reads: CAISVGDGYTF. In nucleotides, the CDR3 is TGTGCCATCAGTGTGGGAGATGGCTACACCTTC.

Only one count was recorded for this clone. The chain is built from TRBV11-1 and TRBJ2-7; 13 nucleotides match TRBD2. The germline gives CDR1 SGHAT, CDR2 FQDESV (reference sequence). The trim removed 5 bases at V and 5 bases at J, leaving 18 bases unmatched. The CDR3 covers 19 residues. The CDR3 here is CASSVSLSGLAGDRDEQYF. The CDR3 nucleotides are TGTGCCAGCAGCGTCTCGCTTTCCGGACTAGCGGGAGATCGGGACGAGCAGTACTTC.

The chain recombines TRBV11-3 with TRBJ1-3; D gene unclear. CDR3 length equals 13 residues. Germline lookup yields CDR1 SGHNT and CDR2 YENEEA. The ends were cut back, 5 bases at V and 2 bases at J, with 7 bases in the middle. CDR3 region: CASSLSTGNTIYF. CDR3 DNA: TGTGCCAGCAGCCTCTCTACTGGAAACACCATATATTTT.

This sequence joins TRBV9 and TRBJ2-3; D is unresolved. The V end lost 4 bases, the J end lost 6 bases, and 9 bases lay between the germline ends. Germline CDR1 SGDLS, CDR2 YYNGEE. The CDR3 is 12 residues long. The CDR3 DNA reads TGTGCCAGCAGCACCCACGAGGATACGCAGTATTTT. Its protein is CASSTHEDTQYF.

The chain joins TRBV7-9 to TRBJ2-1; no clear D gene. The CDR3 runs 11 residues. Germline CDR1 is SEHNR and CDR2 is FQNEAQ (reference sequence). V shed 0 bases and J shed 9 bases, with 3 bases lying between them. DNA for the CDR3: TGTGCCAGCAGCTTAGCGGGTGAGCAGTTCTTC. This sequence encodes CASSLAGEQFF.

The chain links TRBV28 to TRBJ2-3; D gene uncertain. The CDR3 runs 11 residues. Germline V lookup: CDR1 MDHEN, CDR2 SYDVKM. Trimming took 6 bases from V and 4 from J, leaving 5 bases between them. CDR3 loop: CASRSADTQYF. CDR3 nucleotides: TGTGCCAGCAGGTCAGCAGATACGCAGTATTTT.